The table lists the clone carrying this T cell receptor beta chain with many counts. Method: immunoSEQ multiplex PCR; TCRdb's copy keeps in-frame clones and lacks some. Of some 97,000 clones listed, 82% are singletons. The data stem from a study of PD-1 blockade in mismatch repair-deficient tumors. The V gene's germline CDR1 is MNHEY and CDR2 SVGAGI. This CDR3 is 15 amino acids long. V was cut by 4 bases and J by 1 base, with 8 bases left in between. The receptor comes from an adult with mismatch repair-deficient cancer. The sequenced sample was peripheral blood, obtained about 36 weeks after starting pembrolizumab. The rearrangement uses TRBV6-5 and TRBJ2-6, with D unclear. In DNA form, the CDR3 reads TGTGCCAGCAGTTTTGCCGGATCTGGGGCCAACGTCCTGACTTTC. Protein product: CASSFAGSGANVLTF.